Below are 31 T cell receptor beta chains sequenced from a single sample in a study of blood T cells in healthy people across ages. For the second PCR, which ran for roughly 7 to 11 cycles, a sample-barcoded 5' primer and a J-beta primer mix were used. Using its own MiXCR run on the 5' RACE reads, TCRdb lists one record per CDR3 protein. The table has some 1 million distinct CDR3 sequences, more than 40% seen once; the top ten hold 15% to 20%. The source material was blood. These receptors were collected from a woman aged 60-70 years in good health.

The chain carries TRBV27 and TRBJ1-3; D is uncertain. The CDR3 spans 14 residues. Per the germline V gene, CDR1 is MNHEY and CDR2 is SMNVEV (reference sequence). Trimming cost V 8 bases and J 5 bases, with 16 bases left between them. The CDR3 DNA sequence: TGTGCCAGCGCCCCGGGTCACCCTAGAAACACCATATATTTT. Its translation is CASAPGHPRNTIYF.

V gene TRBV6-1 combines with J gene TRBJ2-7; 8 nucleotides agree with TRBD2. This CDR3 has 15 amino acids. Losses at the gene ends were 7 bases for V and 1 base for J; bases not matched to a gene: 9. Germline lookup yields CDR1 MNHNS and CDR2 SASEGT. In DNA, the CDR3 is TGTGCCAGCACTCCGGGACTAGTGGGATCCTACGAGCAGTACTTC. The encoded protein is CASTPGLVGSYEQYF.

This chain links TRBV5-6 with TRBJ1-4; D is perhaps TRBD1 (6 bases). The CDR3 extends over 15 amino acids. Trimming took off 3 bases at V and 5 bases at J, with 14 bases between the two ends. In germline, CDR1 is SGHDT, CDR2 YYEEEE. The CDR3 protein is CASSSGGGGNEKLFF. The CDR3 nucleotides are TGTGCCAGCAGCTCCGGAGGAGGGGGGAATGAAAAACTGTTTTTT. The full variable domain, in which reference TRBV5-6 and TRBJ1-4 provide the parts outside the CDR3, is DAGVTQSPTHLIKTRGQQVTLRCSPKSGHDTVSWYQQALGQGPQFIFQYYEEEERQRGNFPDRFSGHQFPNYSSELNVNALLLGDSALYLCASSSGGGGNEKLFFGSGTQLSVL.

V and J are TRBV11-2 and TRBJ2-5, with D perhaps TRBD1 (5 bases). CDR1 and CDR2 (germline): SGHAT, FQNNGV. The V end lost 1 base, the J end lost 5 bases, and 20 bases lay between the germline ends. The CDR3 runs to 17 residues. DNA of the CDR3: TGTGCCAGCAGCTTAGCAGGGTCAGCCTTAACAGTGGAGACCCAGTACTTC. Encoded protein: CASSLAGSALTVETQYF.

This clonotype was detected only once. The gene calls are TRBV28 and TRBJ2-3; the D gene is possibly TRBD2 (5 bases). The germline V and J ends were trimmed by 4 bases and 2 bases, with 13 bases remaining between them. CDR1 is MDHEN and CDR2 is SYDVKM in the germline V gene. The CDR3 runs 15 residues. As DNA, the CDR3 is TGTGCCAGCAGTTCGGGCGGGTCCCACACAGATACGCAGTATTTT. Translated, it gives CASSSGGSHTDTQYF. Combining the CDR3 with reference TRBV28 and TRBJ2-3 gives the whole variable domain DVKVTQSSRYLVKRTGEKVFLECVQDMDHENMFWYRQDPGLGLRLIYFSYDVKMKEKGDIPEGYSVSREKKERFSLILESASTNQTSMYLCASSSGGSHTDTQYFGPGTRLTVL.

The chain combines TRBV29-1 with TRBJ2-2; 8 bases are shared with TRBD2. CDR3 size: 16 residues. The V gene end was trimmed by 8 bases and the J gene end by 5 bases; junction bases not matched to a gene: 16. Germline V CDR1 and CDR2: SQVTM, ANQGSEA. The CDR3 is CSPAHVLAGATGELFF. The CDR3, as DNA: TGCAGCCCCGCCCACGTTCTAGCGGGTGCAACCGGGGAGCTGTTTTTT.

This clonotype was counted a few times. The rearrangement links TRBV2 to TRBJ2-1, with D possibly TRBD2 on 6 matching bases. Trimming removed 6 bases from V and 9 bases from J, with 9 bases in between. Germline V gene data show CDR1 as SNHLY and CDR2 as FYNNEI. This CDR3 has 11 residues. Written as DNA, the CDR3 is TGTGCCAGCAGGGTGGGGGGTGAGCAGTTCTTC. It specifies CASRVGGEQFF.

This clonotype appeared many times. The CDR3 DNA reads TGTGCCATCAGTGAGCGAGGTGAGCAGTTCTTC. Translation gives CAISERGEQFF. This chain uses TRBV10-3 with TRBJ2-1; D unresolved. Trimming left V 2 bases short and J 9 bases short, with 5 bases between. CDR1 ENHRY and CDR2 SYGVKD come from the germline V gene. The CDR3 consists of 11 residues.

V gene TRBV7-3 combines with J gene TRBJ2-3; 7 bases fit TRBD2. The V gene end was trimmed by 1 base and the J gene end by 0 bases; junction bases not matched to a gene: 4. Per germline, CDR1 SGHTA and CDR2 FQGTGA. This CDR3 spans 16 amino acids. As DNA, the CDR3 is TGTGCCAGCAGCTTAATGAGGACTAGAAGCACAGATACGCAGTATTTT. It specifies CASSLMRTRSTDTQYF.

This clonotype was picked up a small number of times. This rearrangement joins TRBV28 to TRBJ2-5, with D unresolved. V was trimmed by 8 bases and J by 4 bases, leaving 14 bases between them. The CDR3 has 13 residues. Looked up from germline, CDR1 is MDHEN and CDR2 is SYDVKM. CDR3: CASGRFPRETQYF. The CDR3 nucleotides are TGTGCCAGCGGCCGCTTTCCAAGAGAGACCCAGTACTTC. The whole variable domain, filled in from reference TRBV28 and TRBJ2-5, reads DVKVTQSSRYLVKRTGEKVFLECVQDMDHENMFWYRQDPGLGLRLIYFSYDVKMKEKGDIPEGYSVSREKKERFSLILESASTNQTSMYLCASGRFPRETQYFGPGTRLLVL.

The V gene is TRBV2, the J gene TRBJ2-5; 8 bases are a match to TRBD1. This CDR3 comprises 13 residues. Germline V lookup: CDR1 SNHLY, CDR2 FYNNEI. V lost 7 bases, J lost 5 bases, and 6 bases stayed unmatched. This CDR3 is CASMAGGKETQYF. The CDR3 nucleotides read TGTGCCAGCATGGCAGGGGGCAAGGAGACCCAGTACTTC.

V usage is TRBV7-3 and J usage is TRBJ2-2; tentatively, D is TRBD1 or TRBD2 (5 bases each). V lost 5 bases to trimming and J lost 9 bases, with 16 bases between them. Germline V lookup: CDR1 SGHTA, CDR2 FQGTGA. This CDR3 contains 14 residues. The DNA of the CDR3 is TGTGCCAGCAGCGTTGGGGGTGGTTCCCGGGAGCTGTTTTTT. It yields the protein CASSVGGGSRELFF.

The chain links TRBV12-3 or TRBV12-4 to TRBJ2-5, with 7 positions matching TRBD1. The J call is doubtful: the DNA matches TRBJ2-7 better. This CDR3 spans 13 amino acids. CDR3 coding DNA: TGTGCCAGCAGTTTAGGGGGGACAGCCGAGCAGTACTTC. Protein sequence: CASSLGGTAEQYF.

The chain carries TRBV6-5 and TRBJ2-1; 15 bases match TRBD2. This CDR3 region has 14 residues. The V gene end was trimmed by 5 bases and the J gene end by 9 bases; junction bases not matched to a gene: 2. Germline CDR1 and CDR2: MNHEY and SVGAGI. For the CDR3, the DNA is TGTGCCAGCAGTAGGACTAGCGGGAGGGGTGAGCAGTTCTTC. Protein sequence: CASSRTSGRGEQFF.

In its sample, this clonotype was seen a few times. This rearrangement joins TRBV28 to TRBJ2-5; 7 nucleotides match TRBD1. TRBJ2-7 explains the end of the DNA better; the J call may be wrong. CDR1 MDHEN and CDR2 SYDVKM come from the germline V gene. This CDR3 has 14 residues. The chain's CDR3 is CASSLRTGNYEQYF. The CDR3 nucleotides are TGTGCCAGCAGTCTTAGGACAGGCAACTACGAGCAGTACTTC.

The chain has TRBV5-1 and TRBJ2-3; D remains unclear. This CDR3 is 14 amino acids long. Germline CDR1 reads SGHRS; CDR2 reads YFSETQ. The V and J ends lost 1 base and 3 bases respectively, with 9 bases between them. CDR3: CASSLRAFTDTQYF. The CDR3 DNA reads TGCGCCAGCAGCTTGAGGGCTTTTACAGATACGCAGTATTTT. Full variable domain (outside the CDR3, taken from reference TRBV5-1 and TRBJ2-3): KAGVTQTPRYLIKTRGQQVTLSCSPISGHRSVSWYQQTPGQGLQFLFEYFSETQRNKGNFPGRFSGRQFSNSRSEMNVSTLELGDSALYLCASSLRAFTDTQYFGPGTRLTVL.

The chain is built from TRBV20-1 and TRBJ2-7; D not certain. The CDR3 is 12 amino acids. Trimming left V 3 bases short and J 0 bases short, with 6 bases between. Germline V gives CDR1 DFQATT, CDR2 SNEGSKA (reference sequence). This CDR3 reads CSARQSSYEQYF. Here the CDR3 DNA reads TGCAGTGCTAGGCAAAGCTCCTACGAGCAGTACTTC.

This chain connects TRBV28 to TRBJ2-1, with D possibly being TRBD1 or TRBD2 (5 bases each). The ends were cut back, 5 bases at V and 6 bases at J, with 26 bases in the middle. Looked up from germline, CDR1 is MDHEN and CDR2 is SYDVKM. This CDR3 has 18 residues. CDR3 amino acids: CASSHRGWRLGRSNEQFF. In nucleotides, the CDR3 is TGTGCCAGCAGTCATCGGGGCTGGAGGCTCGGCAGGTCCAATGAGCAGTTCTTC.

The V and J genes are TRBV20-1 and TRBJ1-1; the D gene is possibly TRBD1 (6 bases). Germline V gene sequence: CDR1 DFQATT, CDR2 SNEGSKA (reference sequence). V was pared by 7 bases and J by 1 base, with 10 bases between. The CDR3 has 12 residues. CDR3 DNA: TGCAGTGGGACAGATCCGAACACTGAAGCTTTCTTT. The encoded protein is CSGTDPNTEAFF.

Only a few counts were recorded for this clonotype. The rearrangement links TRBV6-1 to TRBJ2-7; TRBD1 matches at 7 bases. Germline values: CDR1 MNHNS, CDR2 SASEGT. V was clipped by 6 bases and J by 3 bases; unmatched bases: 20. CDR3 length: 18 residues. CDR3 sequence (DNA): TGTGCCAGCAGCGCGCCGCAAAATTGGGACAGATCCTTCTACGAGCAGTACTTC. Protein product: CASSAPQNWDRSFYEQYF.

The CDR3 coding sequence is TGTGCCACCAGCAGACCAACGCTGGGTCCCTACGAGCAGTACTTC. It translates to CATSRPTLGPYEQYF. The chain uses TRBV15 and TRBJ2-7; D gene uncertain. V lost 2 bases and J 2 bases, leaving 13 bases between the germline ends. Germline V gene sequence: CDR1 LNHNV, CDR2 YYDKDF (reference sequence). The CDR3 is 15 residues long.

The chain joins TRBV10-3 to TRBJ2-7, with 7 bases fitting TRBD2. Trimming took 10 bases from V and 6 from J; bases not matched to a gene: 3. Germline values: CDR1 ENHRY, CDR2 SYGVKD. This CDR3 spans 10 amino acids. The CDR3 coding sequence is TGTGCCAGCGGGGAGGGCGAGCAGTACTTC. This encodes CASGEGEQYF.

This clonotype came up a few times. The chain has TRBV5-1 and TRBJ2-5; D is ambiguous. Germline CDR1 is SGHRS and CDR2 is YFSETQ. The ends were cut back, 5 bases at V and 4 bases at J, with 18 bases in the middle. The CDR3 runs 15 residues. DNA for the CDR3: TGCGCCAGCAGAGATGCCCAACTTCCAGGAGAGACCCAGTACTTC. The encoded protein is CASRDAQLPGETQYF.

As regards this clonotype: Germline is not matched at one junction end, which may reflect a read error. The chain couples TRBV6-8 to TRBJ2-2; 9 bases fit TRBD2. This CDR3 is built from 19 residues. Looked up from germline, CDR1 is MNHGY and CDR2 is SAAAGT. For the CDR3, the DNA is TGTGCCAGCAGAAAGCCCTCTGGTAGCGGGAGAATTTGCACCGGGAAGCTGTTTTTT. Its protein is CASRKPSGSGRICTGKLFF.

This clonotype appeared a few times. The gene calls are TRBV27 and TRBJ1-5, with TRBD1 matching over 7 bases. Per the germline V gene, CDR1 is MNHEY and CDR2 is SMNVEV (reference sequence). This CDR3 is 14 amino acids long. V shed 0 bases and J 6 bases; nucleotides not matched to a gene: 2. CDR3 protein: CASSLSGGIQPQHF. The CDR3 coding sequence is TGTGCCAGCAGTTTATCAGGGGGCATTCAGCCCCAGCATTTT.

This clonotype has only one observation. The chain recombines TRBV29-1 with TRBJ2-7; TRBD1 matches at 9 bases. The DNA end favors TRBJ2-5, so the J call may be wrong. CDR1 and CDR2 (germline): SQVTM, ANQGSEA. CDR3 length: 13 residues. This chain's CDR3 is CSVLQGAGETQYF. In DNA, the CDR3 is TGCAGCGTTTTACAGGGGGCGGGTGAGACCCAGTACTTC.

This clonotype was observed a handful of times. The chain couples TRBV6-5 to TRBJ2-5; 7 positions match TRBD1. The J call may be wrong; the DNA end is better matched by TRBJ2-7. Germline V gene data show CDR1 as MNHEY and CDR2 as SVGAGI. The CDR3 is 15 residues long. The CDR3 nucleotides are TGTGCCAGCAGCATTAGGAGACAGGGTGGTTACGAGCAGTACTTC. Its protein is CASSIRRQGGYEQYF.

This clonotype was counted at least ten times. The CDR3 nucleotides read TGTGCCAGCAGCCACGGCGGAAACACCGGGGAGCTGTTTTTT. The encoded protein is CASSHGGNTGELFF. This sequence joins TRBV3-1 and TRBJ2-2; D is unresolved. Per germline, CDR1 LGHDT and CDR2 YNNKEL (reference sequence). V was clipped by 3 bases and J by 2 bases, with 7 bases between them. The CDR3 has 14 residues.

This chain uses TRBV4-1 with TRBJ2-1, with TRBD2 as a possible D gene (5 bases). V lost 3 bases to trimming and J lost 8 bases, with 17 bases between them. The length of the CDR3 is 15 residues. The germline CDR1 and CDR2 sequences are MGHRA and YSYEKL. CDR3 DNA: TGCGCCAGCAGCCAGGTAGGAGGCTCCGACGATGAGCAGTTCTTC. Translated: CASSQVGGSDDEQFF.

The chain links TRBV7-8 to TRBJ1-2; tentatively, D is TRBD1 (6 bases). Trimming took off 7 bases at V and 2 bases at J, with 20 bases between the two ends. Germline V gives CDR1 SGHVS, CDR2 FQNEAQ. The CDR3 loop spans 16 amino acids. CDR3 nucleotide sequence: TGTGCCAGCAACCCACTCGGGGGGCCTCCCAACTATGGCTACACCTTC. It codes for CASNPLGGPPNYGYTF.

V is TRBV30 and J is TRBJ2-5; no clear D gene. V was trimmed by 2 bases and J by 2 bases, leaving 6 bases between them. The CDR3 spans 12 residues. Germline V gene sequence: CDR1 GTSNPN, CDR2 SVGIG (reference sequence). CDR3 sequence: CAWSREQETQYF. The CDR3 DNA is TGTGCCTGGAGTAGGGAACAAGAGACCCAGTACTTC. Combining the CDR3 with reference TRBV30 and TRBJ2-5 gives the whole variable domain SQTIHQWPATLVQPVGSPLSLECTVEGTSNPNLYWYRQAAGRGLQLLFYSVGIGQISSEVPQNLSASRPQDRQFILSSKKLLLSDSGFYLCAWSREQETQYFGPGTRLLVL.